This note documents a single TCR beta chain sequence. The target antigen is unknown. This record belongs to a study of shared clonotypes between healthy human individuals. Study-wide points: Clonotypes shared by all four sorted-subset donors had higher generation probabilities than non-shared clonotypes.

Germline V lookup: CDR1 ENHRY, CDR2 SYGVKD. The CDR3 has 13 residues. Trimming cost V 6 bases and J 4 bases, with 12 bases left between them. Clones were sequenced by immunoSEQ multiplex PCR, and TCRdb holds only the in-frame ones, with some missing. The sample has some 2.3 million clones; 85% to 95% are singletons. The gene calls are TRBV10-3 and TRBJ1-1; weak D call: TRBD1 (5 bases). Material: naive CD4+ T cells from PBMCs. Subset of the sample: CD45RA+ positively selected. The source of this sequence is a man aged 18 to 30 in good health. Some clones in this sample may be carry-over from other donors' samples. In DNA, the CDR3 is TGTGCCATCAGCCCGGGGGGGGGCACTGAAGCTTTCTTT. Protein product: CAISPGGGTEAFF.